These 11 T cell receptor beta chains came from one sample sequenced in a study of T-cell memory formation after mild COVID-19. TCRdb redid the calling of the 5' RACE reads with MiXCR, one entry per CDR3 protein. This sample carries about 340,000 distinct CDR3 sequences, 15% to 20% of them seen once, and the ten largest clones take 20% to 25%. Material: PBMCs or a T cell subset sorted from them (not recorded which). These receptor sequences come from a young man who had mild COVID-19 (a few samples of this study predate the infection). Cell type and time point are not known.

The genes are TRBV28 and TRBJ1-5, with D possibly being TRBD1 (5 bases). Trimming pared 3 bases from V and 5 bases from J, leaving 14 bases between. Germline loops: CDR1 MDHEN, CDR2 SYDVKM. The CDR3 loop spans 15 amino acids. DNA of the CDR3: TGTGCCAGCAGTTTGAATCGACAGATACATCAGCCCCAGCATTTT. This gives the protein CASSLNRQIHQPQHF.

This clonotype was detected a few times. The chain has TRBV19 and TRBJ2-7; no reliable D call. CDR3 length equals 15 residues. Germline assignment: CDR1 LNHDA and CDR2 SQIVND (reference sequence). Trimming cost V 6 bases and J 3 bases, with 18 bases left between them. CDR3 region: CASSQTDGPYYEQYF. The CDR3 bases are TGTGCCAGTAGCCAGACGGACGGCCCGTACTACGAGCAGTACTTC. Complete variable domain (other parts from reference TRBV19 and TRBJ2-7): DGGITQSPKYLFRKEGQNVTLSCEQNLNHDAMYWYRQDPGQGLRLIYYSQIVNDFQKGDIAEGYSVSREKKESFPLTVTSAQKNPTAFYLCASSQTDGPYYEQYFGPGTRLTVT.

The CDR3 sequence: CASSHSVSYEQYF. The CDR3 DNA reads TGTGCCAGCAGCCATAGCGTCTCCTACGAGCAGTACTTC. V and J are TRBV9 and TRBJ2-7; a possible D gene is TRBD2 (5 bases). The CDR3 runs to 13 residues. Germline-derived CDR1 and CDR2 are SGDLS and YYNGEE. Trimming cost V 4 bases and J 0 bases, with 8 bases left between them.

This clonotype was recorded a few times. V and J are TRBV6-5 and TRBJ1-2, with no clear D. V shed 5 bases and J shed 4 bases, with 20 bases lying between them. The CDR3 contains 16 residues. Germline CDR1 MNHEY, CDR2 SVGAGI. In DNA form, the CDR3 reads TGTGCCAGCAGTGCCCCCTCTGGGAAGAGTGGCTATGGCTACACCTTC. This gives the protein CASSAPSGKSGYGYTF.

DNA for the CDR3: TGCAGTGCTACCAAGGGGGGGATGGGGAATGAGCAGTTCTTC. It codes for CSATKGGMGNEQFF. This chain uses TRBV20-1 with TRBJ2-1; maybe TRBD2 (7 bases). The CDR3 contains 14 residues. The germline gives CDR1 DFQATT, CDR2 SNEGSKA (reference sequence). V was pared by 4 bases and J by 7 bases, with 17 bases between.

This sequence joins TRBV5-6 and TRBJ2-7; 7 bases line up with TRBD1. Germline CDR1 is SGHDT and CDR2 is YYEEEE. The CDR3 is made up of 12 amino acids. V dropped 5 bases and J dropped 6; count of bases not matched to a gene: 5. Written as DNA, the CDR3 is TGTGCCAGCAGAGAGGGGGCAGGCGAGCAGTACGTC. It specifies CASREGAGEQYV.

This clonotype was seen a handful of times. The gene calls are TRBV20-1 and TRBJ2-7, with no clear D. There are 14 residues in the CDR3. Germline V gene lookup returns CDR1 DFQATT and CDR2 SNEGSKA (reference sequence). V lost 6 bases and J lost 2, with 17 bases in between. CDR3 loop: CSASRPPWTYEQYV. CDR3 nucleotides: TGCAGTGCGTCTAGGCCCCCGTGGACCTACGAGCAGTACGTC.

This clonotype was detected only a few times. J is TRBJ1-1 and V is TRBV7-9; D might be TRBD1 (6 bases). From germline, CDR1 is SEHNR and CDR2 FQNEAQ (reference sequence). V dropped 0 bases and J dropped 5 bases, with 13 bases sitting between them. The CDR3 is 15 amino acids. The CDR3 spells CASSLARTDWTEAFF. CDR3 nucleotides: TGTGCCAGCAGCTTAGCTAGGACAGATTGGACTGAAGCTTTCTTT.

The table lists this clonotype with a few counts. V gene TRBV6-5 combines with J gene TRBJ1-1; D remains ambiguous. The CDR3 has 15 amino acids. V was shortened by 3 bases and J by 6 bases, with 17 bases between the two germline ends. The germline gives CDR1 MNHEY, CDR2 SVGAGI. The CDR3 coding sequence is TGTGCCAGCAGTTATGTTCCAGGAGGGCTCGCTGAAGCTTTCTTT. It encodes CASSYVPGGLAEAFF.

The table lists this clonotype with a few counts. This chain connects TRBV9 to TRBJ2-6; D is ambiguous. CDR3 length: 15 amino acids. Germline V gene data show CDR1 as SGDLS and CDR2 as YYNGEE. V gave up 3 bases and J gave up 4 bases, with 11 bases separating them. The CDR3, as DNA: TGTGCCAGCAGCGAACGCCAAGCGGGGGCCAACGTCCTGACTTTC. This sequence encodes CASSERQAGANVLTF.

This clonotype showed up just a few times. J is TRBJ1-4 and V is TRBV5-1; 7 nucleotides line up with TRBD1. J was trimmed by 3 bases and V by 4 bases; bases with no gene match: 3. This CDR3 has 14 amino acids. CDR1 and CDR2 (germline): SGHRS, YFSETQ. CDR3 sequence reads: CASSGQASNEKLFF. The CDR3 DNA is TGCGCCAGCAGCGGACAGGCATCTAATGAAAAACTGTTTTTT.